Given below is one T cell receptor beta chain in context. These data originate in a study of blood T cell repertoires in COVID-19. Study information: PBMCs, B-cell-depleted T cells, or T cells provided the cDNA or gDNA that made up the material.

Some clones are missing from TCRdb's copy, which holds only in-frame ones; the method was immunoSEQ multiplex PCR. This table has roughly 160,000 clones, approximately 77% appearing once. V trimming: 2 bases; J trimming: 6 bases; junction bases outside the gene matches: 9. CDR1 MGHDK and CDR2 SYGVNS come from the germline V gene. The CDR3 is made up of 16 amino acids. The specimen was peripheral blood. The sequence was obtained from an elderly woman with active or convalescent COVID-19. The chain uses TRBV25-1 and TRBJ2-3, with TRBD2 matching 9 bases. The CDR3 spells CASSERLAVNADTQYF. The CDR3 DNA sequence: TGTGCCAGCAGTGAAAGACTAGCGGTTAACGCGGATACGCAGTATTTT. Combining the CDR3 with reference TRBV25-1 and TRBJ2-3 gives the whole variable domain EADIYQTPRYLVIGTGKKITLECSQTMGHDKMYWYQQDPGMELHLIHYSYGVNSTEKGDLSSESTVSRIRTEHFPLTLESARPSHTSQYLCASSERLAVNADTQYFGPGTRLTVL.